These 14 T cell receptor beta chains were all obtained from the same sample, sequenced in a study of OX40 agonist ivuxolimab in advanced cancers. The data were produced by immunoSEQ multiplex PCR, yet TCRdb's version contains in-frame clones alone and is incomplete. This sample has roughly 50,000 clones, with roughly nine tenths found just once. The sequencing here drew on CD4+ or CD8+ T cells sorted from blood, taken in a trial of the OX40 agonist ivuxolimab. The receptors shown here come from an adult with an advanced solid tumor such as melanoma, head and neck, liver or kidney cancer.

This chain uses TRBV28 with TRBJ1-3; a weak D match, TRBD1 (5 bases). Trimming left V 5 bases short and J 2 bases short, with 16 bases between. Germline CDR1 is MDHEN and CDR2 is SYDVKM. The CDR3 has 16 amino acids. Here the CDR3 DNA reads TGTGCCAGCAGTCCCCGGGACGTTTTAACTGGAAACACCATATATTTT. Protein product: CASSPRDVLTGNTIYF.

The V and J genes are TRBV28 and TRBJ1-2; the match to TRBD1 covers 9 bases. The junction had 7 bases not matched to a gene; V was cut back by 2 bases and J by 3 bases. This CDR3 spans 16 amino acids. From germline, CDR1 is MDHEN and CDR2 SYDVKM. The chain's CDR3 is CASSLPFWTGDYGYTF. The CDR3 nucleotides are TGTGCCAGCAGTTTACCCTTTTGGACAGGGGACTATGGCTACACCTTC.

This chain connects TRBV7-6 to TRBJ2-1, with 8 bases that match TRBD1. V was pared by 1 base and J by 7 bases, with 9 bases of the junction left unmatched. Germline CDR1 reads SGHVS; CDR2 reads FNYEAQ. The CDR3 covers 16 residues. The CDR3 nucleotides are TGTGCCAGCAGCTTAGTGGCCAGGGGGCGCGAGAATGAGCAGTTCTTC. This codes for CASSLVARGRENEQFF.

CDR3 protein: CASSFGQDYGYTF. CDR3 DNA sequence: TGTGCCAGCAGTTTCGGACAGGACTATGGCTACACCTTC. This chain links TRBV6-1 with TRBJ1-2, with TRBD1 matching 7 bases. The J segment lost 3 bases and the V segment lost 5 bases, leaving 3 bases of the junction unmatched. The length of the CDR3 is 13 residues. The germline gives CDR1 MNHNS, CDR2 SASEGT.

The CDR3 here is CSVAGTSMGIDTQYF. CDR3 sequence (DNA): TGCAGCGTTGCCGGGACTAGCATGGGTATAGATACGCAGTATTTT. V is TRBV29-1 and J is TRBJ2-3; 9 bases are a match to TRBD2. This CDR3 has 15 residues. Germline V gene lookup returns CDR1 SQVTM and CDR2 ANQGSEA. After removal of 4 bases from V and 5 bases from J, the junction contained 10 bases not matched to a gene.

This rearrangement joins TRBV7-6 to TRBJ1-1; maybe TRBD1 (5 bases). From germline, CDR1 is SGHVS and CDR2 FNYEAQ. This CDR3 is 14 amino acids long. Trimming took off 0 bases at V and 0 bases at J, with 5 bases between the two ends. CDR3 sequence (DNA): TGTGCCAGCAGCTTAGCGGGGGTGAACACTGAAGCTTTCTTT. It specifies CASSLAGVNTEAFF. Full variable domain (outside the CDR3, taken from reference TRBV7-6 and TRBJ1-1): GAGVSQSPRYKVTKRGQDVALRCDPISGHVSLYWYRQALGQGPEFLTYFNYEAQQDKSGLPNDRFSAERPEGSISTLTIQRTEQRDSAMYRCASSLAGVNTEAFFGQGTRLTVV.

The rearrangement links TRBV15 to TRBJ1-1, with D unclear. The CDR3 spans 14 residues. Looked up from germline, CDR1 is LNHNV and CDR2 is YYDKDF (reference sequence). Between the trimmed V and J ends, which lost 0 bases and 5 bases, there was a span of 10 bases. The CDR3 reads CATSRDRGETEAFF. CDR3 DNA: TGTGCCACCAGCAGAGATCGGGGAGAGACTGAAGCTTTCTTT.

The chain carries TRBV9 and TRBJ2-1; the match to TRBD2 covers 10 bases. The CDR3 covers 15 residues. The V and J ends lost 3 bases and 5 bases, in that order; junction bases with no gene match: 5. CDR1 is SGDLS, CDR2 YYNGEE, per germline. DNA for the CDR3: TGTGCCAGCAGCGAGCGGGAGGGCCAGAACAATGAGCAGTTCTTC. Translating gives CASSEREGQNNEQFF.

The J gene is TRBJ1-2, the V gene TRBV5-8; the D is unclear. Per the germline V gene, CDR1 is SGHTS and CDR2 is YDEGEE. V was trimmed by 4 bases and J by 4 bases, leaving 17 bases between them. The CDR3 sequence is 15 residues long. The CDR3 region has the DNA TGTGCCAGCAGCCTCCCAATGGATCCTACCTATGGCTACACCTTC. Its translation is CASSLPMDPTYGYTF. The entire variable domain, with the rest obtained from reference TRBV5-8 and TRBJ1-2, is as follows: EAGVTQSPTHLIKTRGQQATLRCSPISGHTSVYWYQQALGLGLQFLLWYDEGEERNRGNFPPRFSGRQFPNYSSELNVNALELEDSALYLCASSLPMDPTYGYTFGSGTRLTVV.

CDR3 nucleotide sequence: TGTGCCAGCAGCTTAGGGCCTGGAAACACCATATATTTT. This gives the protein CASSLGPGNTIYF. The chain uses TRBV11-2 and TRBJ1-3, with D unclear. Per germline, CDR1 SGHAT and CDR2 FQNNGV. This CDR3 is built from 13 residues. The V gene lost 1 base and the J gene lost 2 bases, with 3 bases spanning the gap.

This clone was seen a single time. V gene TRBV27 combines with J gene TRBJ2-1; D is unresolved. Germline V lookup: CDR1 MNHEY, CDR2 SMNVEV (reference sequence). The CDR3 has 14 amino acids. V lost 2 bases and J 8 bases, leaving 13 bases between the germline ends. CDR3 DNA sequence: TGTGCCAGCAGTTTACCCCCGGGTGGGTATGAGCAGTTCTTC. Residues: CASSLPPGGYEQFF.

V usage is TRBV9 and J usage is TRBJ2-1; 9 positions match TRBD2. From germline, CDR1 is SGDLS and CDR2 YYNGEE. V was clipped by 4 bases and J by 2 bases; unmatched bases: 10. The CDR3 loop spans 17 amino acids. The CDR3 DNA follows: TGTGCCAGCAGCCCCCCCTTGGGACTAGCAGCCTACAATGAGCAGTTCTTC. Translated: CASSPPLGLAAYNEQFF. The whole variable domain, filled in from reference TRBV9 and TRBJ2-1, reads DSGVTQTPKHLITATGQRVTLRCSPRSGDLSVYWYQQSLDQGLQFLIQYYNGEERAKGNILERFSAQQFPDLHSELNLSSLELGDSALYFCASSPPLGLAAYNEQFFGPGTRLTVL.

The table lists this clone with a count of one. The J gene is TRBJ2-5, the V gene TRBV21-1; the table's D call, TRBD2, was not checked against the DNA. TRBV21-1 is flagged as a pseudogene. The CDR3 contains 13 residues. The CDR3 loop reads CASSRLGQETQYF. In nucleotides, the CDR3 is TGTGCCAGCAGCAGACTAGGCCAAGAGACCCAGTACTTC.

The CDR3 bases are TGTGCCAGCAGCTTACCCTTACGTAGCAACCATCCCTACGAGCAGTACTTC. This gives the protein CASSLPLRSNHPYEQYF. The chain uses TRBV7-8 and TRBJ2-7, with unresolved D. The CDR3 consists of 17 residues. Trimming took 2 bases from V and 2 from J, leaving 19 bases between them. The germline gives CDR1 SGHVS, CDR2 FQNEAQ.